This is a list of T cell receptor beta chains from one sample in a study of T-cell reconstitution after alpha-beta-depleted transplantation in children. TCRdb reanalysed the PCR reads using MiXCR and keeps one entry per CDR3 protein. The data contain 170,000 or so distinct CDR3 sequences, roughly 7.5% of them seen just once; the ten biggest clones take up roughly 3%. The sequences come from PBMCs from the stem cell graft donor, collected from the stem cell graft. The receptors stem from a human donor who donated a stem cell graft to a child with Wiskott-Aldrich syndrome. The CDR3 runs from the conserved cysteine through the conserved F or W. Only some rows state a clone size, as once, few, many or a class for expanded clones.

length | size | J | V | CDR3
17 | - | TRBJ2-5 | TRBV30 | CAWSVRSLDWLKETQYF
13 | few | TRBJ1-1 | TRBV7-9 | CASSLVRRAEAFF
15 | many | TRBJ2-6 | TRBV12-3/TRBV12-4 | CASRGGTAGANVLTF
13 | many | TRBJ2-5 | TRBV11-2 | CASSYPSTETQYF
15 | - | TRBJ2-6 | TRBV2 | CASIGLNSGANVLTF
13 | many | TRBJ2-2 | TRBV7-2 | CASSPGVGGELFF
10 | many | TRBJ2-7 | TRBV20-1 | CSASRVEQYF
17 | many | TRBJ2-1 | TRBV7-9 | CASSPVLGLAVNNEQFF
15 | - | TRBJ2-3 | TRBV5-1 | CASSGSGVLADTQYF
14 | many | TRBJ1-2 | TRBV12-3/TRBV12-4 | CASSRRGVPLGYTF
15 | many | TRBJ1-2 | TRBV20-1 | CSARAPRTGENGYTF
18 | many | TRBJ2-1 | TRBV7-9 | CASSYDLEKDRPDNEQFF
16 | - | TRBJ1-1 | TRBV5-1 | CASSWRGTGGAVEAFF
15 | many | TRBJ2-1 | TRBV5-6 | CASEMAGGPADEQFF
11 | many | TRBJ2-7 | TRBV29-1 | CSVGRSSEQYF
15 | many | TRBJ2-1 | TRBV11-2 | CASSSHVRGYNEQFF
15 | many | TRBJ2-1 | TRBV19 | CASSIQGFSYNEQFF
13 | many | TRBJ2-3 | TRBV12-3/TRBV12-4 | CASSFPGTDTQYF
13 | many | TRBJ2-1 | TRBV20-1 | CSASWTGNNEQFF
19 | many | TRBJ2-6 | TRBV25-1 | CASSEYLAGRRSGANVLTF
13 | many | TRBJ2-2 | TRBV6-6 | CASSSQGAGELFF
15 | many | TRBJ2-1 | TRBV15 | CATSGNGTRYNEQFF
16 | many | TRBJ2-2 | TRBV24-1 | CATSDLGDRYTGELFF
15 | many | TRBJ1-5 | TRBV12-3/TRBV12-4 | CASSFVGDSNQPQHF
14 | many | TRBJ2-2 | TRBV10-3 | CAITQGVDTGELFF
13 | many | TRBJ1-6 | TRBV29-1 | CSVRTPGDSPLHF
14 | many | TRBJ1-6 | TRBV12-3/TRBV12-4 | CASSLTGRNSPLHF
14 | many | TRBJ2-7 | TRBV5-1 | CASSPVTSSYEQYF
14 | many | TRBJ2-4 | TRBV7-2 | CASSLVERKNIQYF
16 | many | TRBJ2-3 | TRBV12-3/TRBV12-4 | CASSLSGMSSADTQYF
19 | - | TRBJ2-3 | TRBV3-1 | CASSRGTSGAGASEDTQYF
16 | many | TRBJ2-4 | TRBV4-2 | CASSQGRTLAKNIQYF
12 | few | TRBJ1-4 | TRBV7-2 | CASSRNREKLFF
14 | many | TRBJ2-1 | TRBV20-1 | CSARFLDPYNEQFF
15 | few | TRBJ2-6 | TRBV20-1 | CSASAGAGGANVLTF
17 | - | TRBJ1-2 | TRBV5-1 | CASSLGVQAFDNYGYTF
15 | many | TRBJ1-2 | TRBV6-1 | CASTSTRDTVSGYTF
16 | few | TRBJ2-6 | TRBV5-1 | CASSPIIFSGANVLTF
14 | many | TRBJ2-5 | TRBV5-1 | CASSTNTRTGTQYF
17 | many | TRBJ1-2 | TRBV6-5 | CASSNLRGRGLIYGYTF
16 | many | TRBJ1-3 | TRBV12-3/TRBV12-4 | CASSLGPRSEGNTIYF
13 | few | TRBJ2-5 | TRBV9 | CASSVDNQETQYF
15 | many | TRBJ2-4 | TRBV7-2 | CASSLGRDAKNIQYF
19 | few | TRBJ2-7 | TRBV21-1 | CASSPPSPLGDRGLYEQYF